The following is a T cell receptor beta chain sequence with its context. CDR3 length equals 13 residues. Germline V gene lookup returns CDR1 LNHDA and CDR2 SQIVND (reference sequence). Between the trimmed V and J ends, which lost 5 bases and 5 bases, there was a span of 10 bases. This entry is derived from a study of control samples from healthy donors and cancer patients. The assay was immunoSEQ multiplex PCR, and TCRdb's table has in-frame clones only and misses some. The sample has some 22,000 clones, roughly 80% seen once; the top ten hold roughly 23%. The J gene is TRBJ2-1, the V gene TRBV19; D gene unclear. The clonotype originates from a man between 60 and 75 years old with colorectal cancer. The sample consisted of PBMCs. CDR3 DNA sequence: TGTGCCAGTAGTCCCCAGACCGACAATGAGCAGTTCTTC. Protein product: CASSPQTDNEQFF.